The rows below give T cell receptor beta chains drawn from one sample of a study of T cell repertoires and HLA-DP antigens. Repertoires were generated with immunoSEQ multiplex PCR, while TCRdb's copy carries only in-frame clones and drops some. The sample yields about 2,000 clones, approximately 74% seen once. The sample taken for sequencing was CD137- CD4+ T cells from cultured PBMCs. Receptors were obtained from a man aged 45 to 65 in good health and CMV-seronegative. Each CDR3 is given without its conserved first and last residue. The order of the fields is J gene, V gene, D gene, CDR3 protein. D genes are given only for firm matches.

TRBJ2-5,TRBV11-2,.,ASSLEGTVKETQY
TRBJ1-5,TRBV7-2,.,ASSLDSGPQPQH
TRBJ2-5,TRBV11-1,TRBD2,ASSLNPGTSGRETQY
TRBJ2-3,TRBV4-1,TRBD2,ASSQGGGGPKSTDTQY
TRBJ1-1,TRBV29-1,.,SVGHLEAF
TRBJ2-5,TRBV29-1,TRBD2,SGEGRPKETQY
TRBJ2-5,TRBV9,.,ASSSPPGETQY
TRBJ2-7,TRBV5-6,TRBD1,ASSPRDRDSSEQY
TRBJ2-7,TRBV5-1,TRBD2,ASSYIAGGSYEQY
TRBJ1-2,TRBV27,.,ASRRDSANYGYT
TRBJ2-7,TRBV7-5,.,ARSHDIRGYEQY
TRBJ1-2,TRBV7-2,.,ASSPRFSYGYT
TRBJ2-7,TRBV18,.,ASASGSSYEQY
TRBJ1-2,TRBV28,.,ASSFFGGYT
TRBJ2-7,TRBV27,TRBD2,ASSFGTSGEGEQY
TRBJ1-2,TRBV12-2,.,ASRLTAWGADVANYGYT
TRBJ1-2,TRBV6-4,.,ASSAQGIGGYT
TRBJ1-5,TRBV28,.,ASSFGAKMPFQPQH
TRBJ1-1,TRBV6-4,.,ASKDWVKGYTEAF
TRBJ1-4,TRBV29-1,TRBD1,SVGQGRVNEKLF
TRBJ1-2,TRBV28,TRBD1,ASKSPGQVSGYT
TRBJ2-6,TRBV5-1,.,ASRSGGGPDPSGANVLT
TRBJ1-1,TRBV9,.,ASSLSNTEAF
TRBJ2-5,TRBV5-1,.,ASSLEGETQY
TRBJ2-1,TRBV5-1,TRBD2,ASSKGLAGGYNEQF
TRBJ2-3,TRBV19,TRBD1,ASSTAVGGRADTQY
TRBJ2-2,TRBV6-4,.,ASSTTPGAGELF
TRBJ2-7,TRBV18,TRBD2,ASSERGPNYEQY
TRBJ1-6,TRBV27,.,ASSWVTENSPLH
TRBJ2-5,TRBV11-3,TRBD2,ASSPGTSGGKETQY
TRBJ2-1,TRBV6-4,TRBD1,ASSDSTGGSYNEQF
TRBJ2-5,TRBV7-2,TRBD1,ASSPGTGGETQY
TRBJ2-7,TRBV11-1,.,ASSPDSSRFYEQY
TRBJ1-2,TRBV30,.,AWTLGINYGYT
TRBJ2-5,TRBV6-5,.,ASSYQLWGTQETQY
TRBJ2-5,TRBV19,.,ASNPGSLHEETQY
TRBJ2-7,TRBV7-2,TRBD2,ASSLEASGRTSSYEQY
TRBJ1-5,TRBV5-8,.,ASSLDSPAGQPQH
TRBJ2-1,TRBV5-4,.,ASSLFQGPSEQF
TRBJ2-5,TRBV18,TRBD2,ASSPRRVAGGSVVETQY
TRBJ2-2,TRBV19,TRBD1,ASSGTGSGELF